The T cell receptor (beta chain) under discussion was sequenced for a study of graft-versus-host responses after intestinal transplantation. Findings and limits, study-wide: The highest levels of circulating GvH clones went along with early declines in HvG clones after transplant. Graft-versus-host to host-versus-graft clonal ratios in allografts were high in patients with graft-donor T cell macrochimerism.

CDR3 length: 11 residues. The germline CDR1 and CDR2 sequences are WSHSY and SAAADI. Trimming removed 3 bases from V and 9 bases from J, with 9 bases in between. Using immunoSEQ multiplex PCR, the repertoire was profiled, and TCRdb retains in-frame clones only, with some absent. The data show 90,000 to 150,000 clones, 90% to 95% seen once. The table lists this clone with a few counts. Its cognate antigen is unknown. This sequence was found in a human donor who received an intestinal transplant. The V gene is TRBV10-2, the J gene TRBJ2-7; TRBD2 might be the D (5 bases). This specimen was unstimulated CD4+ T cells sorted from spleen or lymph node cells, taken before intestinal transplant. The CDR3 DNA reads as TGCGCCAGCAGTGATGGAGGTGCGCAGTACTTC. Its translation: CASSDGGAQYF.